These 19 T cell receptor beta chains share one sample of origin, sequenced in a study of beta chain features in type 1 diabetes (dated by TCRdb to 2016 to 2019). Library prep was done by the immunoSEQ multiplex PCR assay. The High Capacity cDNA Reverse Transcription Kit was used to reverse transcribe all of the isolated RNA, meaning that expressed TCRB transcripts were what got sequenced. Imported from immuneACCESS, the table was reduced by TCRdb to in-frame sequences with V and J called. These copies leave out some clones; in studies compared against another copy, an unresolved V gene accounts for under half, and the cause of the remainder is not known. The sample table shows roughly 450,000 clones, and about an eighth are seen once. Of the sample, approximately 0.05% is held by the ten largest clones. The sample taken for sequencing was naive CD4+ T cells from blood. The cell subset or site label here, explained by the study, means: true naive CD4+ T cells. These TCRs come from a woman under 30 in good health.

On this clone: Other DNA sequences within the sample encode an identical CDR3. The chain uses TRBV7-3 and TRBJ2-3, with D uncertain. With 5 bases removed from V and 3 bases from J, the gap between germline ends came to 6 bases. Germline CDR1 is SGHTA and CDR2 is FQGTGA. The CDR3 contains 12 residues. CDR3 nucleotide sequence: TGTGCCAGCAGCCCTTCGACAGATACGCAGTATTTT. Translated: CASSPSTDTQYF.

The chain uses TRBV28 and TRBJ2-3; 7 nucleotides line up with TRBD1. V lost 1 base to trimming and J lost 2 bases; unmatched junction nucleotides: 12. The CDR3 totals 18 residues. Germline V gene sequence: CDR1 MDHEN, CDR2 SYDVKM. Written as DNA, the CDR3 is TGTGCCAGCAGTTTATTTTTTCGGCGGCAGGGGGACACAGATACGCAGTATTTT. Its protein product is CASSLFFRRQGDTDTQYF.

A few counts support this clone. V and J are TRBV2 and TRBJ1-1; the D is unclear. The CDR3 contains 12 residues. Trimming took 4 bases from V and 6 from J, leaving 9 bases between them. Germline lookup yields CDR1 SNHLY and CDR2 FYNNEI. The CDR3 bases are TGTGCCAGCAGTGGGCGAGGCGCTGAAGCTTTCTTT. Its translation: CASSGRGAEAFF.

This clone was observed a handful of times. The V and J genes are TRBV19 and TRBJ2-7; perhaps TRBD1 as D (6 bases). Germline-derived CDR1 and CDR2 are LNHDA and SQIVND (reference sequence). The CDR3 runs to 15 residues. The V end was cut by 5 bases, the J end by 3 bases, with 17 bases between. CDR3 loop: CASSVTGSAIYEQYV. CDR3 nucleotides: TGTGCCAGTAGTGTGACAGGCTCCGCGATCTACGAGCAGTACGTC.

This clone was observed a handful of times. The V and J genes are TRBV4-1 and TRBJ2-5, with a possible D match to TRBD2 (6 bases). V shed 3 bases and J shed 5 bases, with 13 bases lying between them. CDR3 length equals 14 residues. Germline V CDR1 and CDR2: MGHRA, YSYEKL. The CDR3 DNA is TGCGCCAGCAGCCAGGGCTCCGCGGGGGAGACCCAGTACTTC. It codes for CASSQGSAGETQYF.

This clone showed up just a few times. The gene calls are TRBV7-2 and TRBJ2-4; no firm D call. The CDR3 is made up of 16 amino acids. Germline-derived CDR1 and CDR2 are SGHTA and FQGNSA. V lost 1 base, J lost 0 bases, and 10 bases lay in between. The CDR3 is CASSLDTGGAKNIQYF. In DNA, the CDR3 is TGTGCCAGCAGCTTAGATACCGGTGGAGCCAAAAACATTCAGTACTTC.

The CDR3 DNA follows: TGTGCCAGCAGCATTGGGGGGTCTAATTCACCCCTCCACTTT. Its protein product is CASSIGGSNSPLHF. The chain combines TRBV7-6 with TRBJ1-6, with D maybe TRBD1 (5 bases). The V end was cut by 5 bases, the J end by 6 bases, with 11 bases between. Germline V gene data show CDR1 as SGHVS and CDR2 as FNYEAQ. The CDR3 length is 14 residues.

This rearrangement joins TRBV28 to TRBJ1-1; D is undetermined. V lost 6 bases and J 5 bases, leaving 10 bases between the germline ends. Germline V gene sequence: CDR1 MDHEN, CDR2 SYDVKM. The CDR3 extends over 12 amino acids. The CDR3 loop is CASRTGGTEAFF. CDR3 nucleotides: TGTGCCAGCAGGACGGGAGGGACTGAAGCTTTCTTT.

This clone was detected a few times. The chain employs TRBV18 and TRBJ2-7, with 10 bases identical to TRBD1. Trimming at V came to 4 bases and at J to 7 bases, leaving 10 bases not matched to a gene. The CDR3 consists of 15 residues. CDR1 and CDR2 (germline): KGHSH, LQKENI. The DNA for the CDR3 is TGTGCCAGCTCACTCCGGGACAGGGGTATTGGGGAGCAGTACGTC. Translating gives CASSLRDRGIGEQYV.

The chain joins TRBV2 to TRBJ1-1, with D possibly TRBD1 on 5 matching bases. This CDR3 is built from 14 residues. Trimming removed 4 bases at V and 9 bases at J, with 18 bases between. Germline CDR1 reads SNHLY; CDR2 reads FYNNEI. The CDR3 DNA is TGTGCCAGCAGTGCTCCATCCTCAGGGTATAAAGCTTTCTTT. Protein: CASSAPSSGYKAFF.

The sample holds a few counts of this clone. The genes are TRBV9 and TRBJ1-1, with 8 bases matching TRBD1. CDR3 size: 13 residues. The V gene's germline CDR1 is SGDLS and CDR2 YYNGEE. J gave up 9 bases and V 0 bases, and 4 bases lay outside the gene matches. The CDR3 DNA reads TGTGCCAGCAGCGTAGAGGGGACAGGACAAGCTTTCTTT. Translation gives CASSVEGTGQAFF.

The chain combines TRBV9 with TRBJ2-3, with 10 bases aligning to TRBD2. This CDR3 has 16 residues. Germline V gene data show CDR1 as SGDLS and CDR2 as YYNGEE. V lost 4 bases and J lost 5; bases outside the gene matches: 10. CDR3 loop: CASSPRTSGLQDTQYF. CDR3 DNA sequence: TGTGCCAGCAGCCCCCGGACTAGCGGTCTGCAAGATACGCAGTATTTT.

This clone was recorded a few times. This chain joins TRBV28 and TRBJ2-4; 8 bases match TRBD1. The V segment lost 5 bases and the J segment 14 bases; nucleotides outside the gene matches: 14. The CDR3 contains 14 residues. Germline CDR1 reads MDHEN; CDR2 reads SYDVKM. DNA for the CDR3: TGTGCCAGCAGTCCACCACAGCCCGGGACAGGCGAGTACTTC. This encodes CASSPPQPGTGEYF.

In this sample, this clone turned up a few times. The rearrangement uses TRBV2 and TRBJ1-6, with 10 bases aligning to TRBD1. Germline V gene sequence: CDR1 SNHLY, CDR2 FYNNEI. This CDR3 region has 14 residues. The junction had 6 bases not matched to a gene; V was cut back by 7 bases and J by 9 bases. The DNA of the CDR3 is TGTGCCAGCATCTGGGACAGGGGCCGTTCACCCCTCCACTTT. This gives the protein CASIWDRGRSPLHF.

CDR3 coding DNA: TGTGCCAGCAGCCCACACGCGGCGGATTCACCCCTCCACTTT. Protein: CASSPHAADSPLHF. The V gene is TRBV7-2, the J gene TRBJ1-6; D uncertain. The CDR3 sequence is 14 residues long. Germline V gives CDR1 SGHTA, CDR2 FQGNSA. Trimming took off 5 bases at V and 8 bases at J, with 13 bases between the two ends.

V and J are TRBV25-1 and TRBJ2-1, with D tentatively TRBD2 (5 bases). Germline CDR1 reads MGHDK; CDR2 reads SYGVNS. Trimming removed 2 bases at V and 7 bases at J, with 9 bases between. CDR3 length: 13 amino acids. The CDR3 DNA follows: TGTGCCAGCAGTGAAGCGGGTAGGAATGAGCAGTTCTTC. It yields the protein CASSEAGRNEQFF.

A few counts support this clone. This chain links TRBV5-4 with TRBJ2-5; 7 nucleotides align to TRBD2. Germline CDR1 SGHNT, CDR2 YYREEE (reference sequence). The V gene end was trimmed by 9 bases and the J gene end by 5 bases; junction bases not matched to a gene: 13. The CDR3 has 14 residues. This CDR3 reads CATQTAGAGETQYF. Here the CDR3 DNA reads TGTGCCACCCAAACCGCGGGAGCAGGGGAGACCCAGTACTTC.

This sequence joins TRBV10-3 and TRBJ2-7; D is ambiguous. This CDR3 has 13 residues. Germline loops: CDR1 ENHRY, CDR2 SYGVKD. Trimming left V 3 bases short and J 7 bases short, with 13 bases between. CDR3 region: CAISDKPTQEQYV. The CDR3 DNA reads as TGTGCCATCAGTGACAAACCCACCCAGGAGCAGTACGTC.

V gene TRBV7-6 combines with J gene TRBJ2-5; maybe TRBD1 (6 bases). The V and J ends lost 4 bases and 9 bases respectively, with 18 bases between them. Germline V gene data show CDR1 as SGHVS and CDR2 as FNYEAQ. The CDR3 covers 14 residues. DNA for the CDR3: TGTGCCAGCAGCTCGATCAGGGGATCCTTGGCCCAGTACTTC. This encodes CASSSIRGSLAQYF. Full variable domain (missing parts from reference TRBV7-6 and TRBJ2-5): GAGVSQSPRYKVTKRGQDVALRCDPISGHVSLYWYRQALGQGPEFLTYFNYEAQQDKSGLPNDRFSAERPEGSISTLTIQRTEQRDSAMYRCASSSIRGSLAQYFGPGTRLLVL.